Listed below are T cell receptor beta chains from one sample, sequenced in a study of long-term antiretroviral therapy in people with HIV. The assay was immunoSEQ multiplex PCR, and TCRdb's table has in-frame clones only and misses some. The sample holds some 45,000 clones, 86% seen once. Material: unsorted PBMCs, obtained 0.1 years before starting antiretroviral therapy. These receptors came from a woman in her fifties or sixties with HIV. Both conserved end residues are part of each CDR3. D genes are given only for firm matches. Not all rows give a size; the values are once, few, many and, for expanded clones, a class.

>TRBV2|.|.|TRBJ1-5
TGTGCCAGCAGGGCTTCTTCGGGAGCCAATCAGCCCCAGCATTTT
CASRASSGANQPQHF
>TRBV11-2|.|TRBD1|TRBJ2-4
TGTGCCAGCAGCTCCACGGACAGGGTGTTAGCCAAAAACATTCAGTACTTC
CASSSTDRVLAKNIQYF
>TRBV10-3|.|TRBD1|TRBJ1-5
TGTGCCATCAGTGACCCGGGACAGGGCCATCAGCCCCAGCATTTT
CAISDPGQGHQPQHF
>TRBV19|.|.|TRBJ1-1
TGTGCCAGTAGTATTAGGGTGAACACTGAAGCTTTCTTT
CASSIRVNTEAFF
>TRBV19|.|.|TRBJ1-3
TGTGCCAGTAGTATAGGCGGGGGGTCCGGAAACACCATATATTTT
CASSIGGGSGNTIYF
>TRBV19|.|.|TRBJ2-7
TGTGCCAGTAGTATTTTTCTATCGAACTACGAGCAGTACTTC
CASSIFLSNYEQYF
>TRBV5-6|.|TRBD2|TRBJ2-3
TGTGCCAGCAGCTTGGGAGCGGGGGAAGGGGATACGCAGTATTTT
CASSLGAGEGDTQYF
>TRBV4-3|.|.|TRBJ2-1
TGCGCCAGCAGCCCAACCGCGACTAGACTCAATGAGCAGTTCTTC
CASSPTATRLNEQFF
>TRBV10-3|.|.|TRBJ2-6
TGTGCCATCGCAGGGTCCGGGGCCAACGTCCTGACTTTC
CAIAGSGANVLTF
>TRBV5-1|.|.|TRBJ1-1
TGCGCCAGCAGCTTGGCCGCGGGGAACACTGAAGCTTTCTTT
CASSLAAGNTEAFF
>TRBV29-1|.|.|TRBJ2-5
TGCAGCGCCGTAATTCCCAGGGGAGGGGAGACCCAGTACTTC
CSAVIPRGGETQYF
>TRBV5-4|.|.|TRBJ1-1
TGTGCCAGCAGCCCGCCCCCAGGGGCGACGGGGACTGAAGCTTTCTTT
CASSPPPGATGTEAFF
>TRBV11-2|few|.|TRBJ1-2
TGTGCCAGCAGCTCAGGACAGCTGGGGGGCTACACCTTC
CASSSGQLGGYTF